This T cell receptor beta chain is drawn from a study of blood T cell repertoires in COVID-19. Study as a whole: COVID-19 samples collected from the United States, Italy and Spain covered acute and convalescent phases. PBMCs, B-cell-depleted T cells, or T cells provided the cDNA or gDNA that made up the material.

CDR3 length: 15 amino acids. Trimming left V 4 bases short and J 0 bases short, with 9 bases between. Looked up from germline, CDR1 is SNHLY and CDR2 is FYNNEI. How the authors handled the data: Nucleated cell counts were estimated from reference gene primer amplification. The protocol was immunoSEQ multiplex PCR, while the TCRdb copy is restricted to in-frame clones and leaves out a portion. V, J and clone size were drawn from that table, and D and trimming were deduced from the DNA. Of around 100,000 clones in the sample, approximately 93% are singletons; the top ten hold around 2.1%. The receptor was isolated from a man in his forties or fifties with active COVID-19. Sequenced input: peripheral blood. The chain carries TRBV2 and TRBJ2-2; D is possibly TRBD2 (6 bases). DNA of the CDR3: TGTGCCAGCAGTGTTGGGGGGTCGAACACCGGGGAGCTGTTTTTT. It translates to CASSVGGSNTGELFF.